The 22 T cell receptor beta chains given below trace back to one sample, sequenced in a study of T cells in narcolepsy. Clones were read by immunoSEQ multiplex PCR, and TCRdb kept only the in-frame ones, dropping some. The table shows just under 30,000 clones, with 87% occurring only once. The sequencing sample was made of memory (CD45RA-) CD4+ T cells from blood. These receptors were taken from a human donor in good health.

This sequence joins TRBV30 and TRBJ1-3; 8 nucleotides agree with TRBD1. V shed 4 bases and J 6 bases; nucleotides not matched to a gene: 8. The CDR3 runs 14 residues. Germline assignment: CDR1 GTSNPN and CDR2 SVGIG (reference sequence). The CDR3 is CAWNPRQGINTIYF. CDR3 nucleotides: TGTGCCTGGAACCCGAGACAGGGGATAAACACCATATATTTT.

The chain is built from TRBV6-6 and TRBJ2-7, with D perhaps matching TRBD2 (6 bases). Trimming removed 3 bases at V and 1 base at J, with 10 bases between. The germline CDR1 and CDR2 sequences are MNHNY and SVGAGI (reference sequence). The CDR3 covers 14 residues. CDR3 in amino acids: CASSYPGGSYEQYF. The CDR3 region has the DNA TGTGCCAGCAGTTATCCCGGGGGTTCCTACGAGCAGTACTTC.

The chain carries TRBV6-1 and TRBJ1-3, with 12 bases fitting TRBD1. CDR3 size: 16 residues. Germline CDR1 MNHNS, CDR2 SASEGT. Trimming at V came to 2 bases and at J to 6 bases, leaving 5 bases not matched to a gene. CDR3 amino acids: CASSEWDRGRENTIYF. In DNA form, the CDR3 reads TGTGCCAGCAGTGAATGGGACAGGGGGCGAGAAAACACCATATATTTT.

The rearrangement joins TRBV16 to TRBJ1-1, with D maybe TRBD1 (5 bases). V was clipped by 2 bases and J by 3 bases, with 7 bases between them. The CDR3 extends over 13 amino acids. Germline V gene sequence: CDR1 KGHSY, CDR2 FQNENV. Here the CDR3 DNA reads TGTGCCAGCAGCCAACAGGGCCACACTGAAGCTTTCTTT. Its translation: CASSQQGHTEAFF.

The rearrangement links TRBV6-5 to TRBJ1-2; D uncertain. The CDR3 has 11 amino acids. Trimming shortened V by 10 bases and J by 4 bases, and 10 bases separated the two germline ends. The germline V gene has CDR1 MNHEY and CDR2 SVGAGI. The CDR3 loop reads CATRDSYGYTF. The CDR3 coding sequence is TGTGCCACCAGAGACTCCTATGGCTACACCTTC.

The chain employs TRBV28 and TRBJ1-2; 7 bases are shared with TRBD1. The V gene's germline CDR1 is MDHEN and CDR2 SYDVKM. CDR3 length: 13 residues. V trimming: 10 bases; J trimming: 4 bases; junction bases outside the gene matches: 9. CDR3 amino acids: CATKFGTAYGYTF. The CDR3, as DNA: TGTGCCACCAAATTCGGGACAGCCTATGGCTACACCTTC.

This clone has only one observation. The rearrangement joins TRBV5-4 to TRBJ1-1; D call uncertain. The CDR3 sequence is 10 residues long. Per germline, CDR1 SGHNT and CDR2 YYREEE (reference sequence). Trimming cost V 0 bases and J 10 bases, with 4 bases left between them. This CDR3 reads CASSLVGAFF. CDR3 in DNA: TGTGCCAGCAGCTTGGTGGGAGCTTTCTTT.

V gene TRBV19 combines with J gene TRBJ1-5; TRBD1 agrees at 10 bases. This CDR3 spans 17 amino acids. CDR1 LNHDA and CDR2 SQIVND come from the germline V gene (reference sequence). V lost 5 bases to trimming and J lost 2 bases; unmatched junction nucleotides: 9. CDR3 sequence: CASSPLPGTGGNQPQHF. The DNA of the CDR3 is TGTGCCAGTAGTCCCCTCCCCGGGACAGGGGGCAATCAGCCCCAGCATTTT.

This clone was picked up a small number of times. This chain links TRBV14 with TRBJ2-7; D not resolved. From germline, CDR1 is SGHDN and CDR2 FVKESK. Trimming shortened V by 4 bases and J by 2 bases, and 9 bases separated the two germline ends. The CDR3 runs to 13 residues. In DNA, the CDR3 is TGTGCCAGCAGCCCTCGGGCCACCTACGAGCAGTACTTC. Its protein product is CASSPRATYEQYF. Variable domain in full (rest from reference TRBV14 and TRBJ2-7): EAGVTQFPSHSVIEKGQTVTLRCDPISGHDNLYWYRRVMGKEIKFLLHFVKESKQDESGMPNNRFLAERTGGTYSTLKVQPAELEDSGVYFCASSPRATYEQYFGPGTRLTVT.

The chain links TRBV5-1 to TRBJ1-1; 10 positions match TRBD1. The CDR3 is 16 amino acids. V was pared by 7 bases and J by 1 base, with 10 bases of the junction left unmatched. Germline lookup yields CDR1 SGHRS and CDR2 YFSETQ. CDR3 amino acids: CASRHNGQGENTEAFF. The CDR3 DNA reads TGCGCCAGCCGCCACAATGGACAGGGGGAGAACACTGAAGCTTTCTTT. Full variable domain (rest looked up from reference TRBV5-1 and TRBJ1-1): KAGVTQTPRYLIKTRGQQVTLSCSPISGHRSVSWYQQTPGQGLQFLFEYFSETQRNKGNFPGRFSGRQFSNSRSEMNVSTLELGDSALYLCASRHNGQGENTEAFFGQGTRLTVV.

The CDR3 sequence: CASSKRTVQTQYF. The CDR3 region has the DNA TGTGCCAGCAGCAAAAGGACAGTTCAGACCCAGTACTTC. This chain links TRBV21-1 with TRBJ2-5; TRBD1 is taken as the D call from the table, unchecked against the DNA. TRBV21-1 is a documented pseudogene. This CDR3 is built from 13 residues.

The V and J genes are TRBV6-1 and TRBJ2-7; D remains unclear. Trimming took off 6 bases at V and 4 bases at J, with 7 bases between the two ends. Per germline, CDR1 MNHNS and CDR2 SASEGT. This CDR3 comprises 11 residues. CDR3 in DNA: TGTGCCAGCAGGAAAGATTACGAGCAGTACTTC. Encoded protein: CASRKDYEQYF.

The chain combines TRBV9 with TRBJ2-7; tentative D call: TRBD2 (6 bases). V gave up 3 bases and J gave up 1 base, with 14 bases separating them. The CDR3 extends over 15 amino acids. CDR1 is SGDLS and CDR2 is YYNGEE in the germline V gene. CDR3 sequence reads: CASSAHSGSSYEQYF. CDR3 DNA: TGTGCCAGCAGCGCTCATAGCGGATCTTCCTACGAGCAGTACTTC.

The chain combines TRBV5-1 with TRBJ2-3; 8 nucleotides align to TRBD1. This CDR3 region has 15 residues. Germline V gene lookup returns CDR1 SGHRS and CDR2 YFSETQ. J gave up 2 bases and V 4 bases, and 6 bases lay outside the gene matches. CDR3 nucleotides: TGCGCCAGCAGCCCCTGGGACAGGATCACAGATACGCAGTATTTT. Translated, it gives CASSPWDRITDTQYF.

This chain connects TRBV2 to TRBJ2-3; 9 nucleotides match TRBD2. The germline CDR1 and CDR2 sequences are SNHLY and FYNNEI. This CDR3 region has 13 residues. V trimming: 11 bases; J trimming: 3 bases; junction bases outside the gene matches: 6. The CDR3 here is CAAKTSGTDTQYF. The CDR3 DNA follows: TGTGCCGCGAAGACTAGCGGTACAGATACGCAGTATTTT. Filled out from reference TRBV2 and TRBJ2-3, the complete variable domain reads EPEVTQTPSHQVTQMGQEVILRCVPISNHLYFYWYRQILGQKVEFLVSFYNNEISEKSEIFDDQFSVERPDGSNFTLKIRSTKLEDSAMYFCAAKTSGTDTQYFGPGTRLTVL.

V usage is TRBV30 and J usage is TRBJ2-7; tentatively, D is TRBD1 (6 bases). Germline V CDR1 and CDR2: GTSNPN, SVGIG (reference sequence). V was trimmed by 0 bases and J by 7 bases, leaving 13 bases between them. This CDR3 region has 13 residues. CDR3 DNA sequence: TGTGCCTGGAGTGTAAATTGGCAGGGGGAGCAGTACTTC. This gives the protein CAWSVNWQGEQYF.

The chain links TRBV27 to TRBJ2-1, with 7 bases matching TRBD2. J lost 9 bases, V lost 8 bases, and 7 bases had no gene match. The CDR3 runs to 12 residues. Germline lookup yields CDR1 MNHEY and CDR2 SMNVEV (reference sequence). CDR3 region: CASPKAGSEQFF. CDR3 DNA: TGTGCCAGCCCAAAAGCGGGGAGTGAGCAGTTCTTC.

Concerning this clone: Relative to the germline gene, one junction end is altered; a read error may explain this. The sample has other DNA sequences that encode this CDR3 too. This rearrangement joins TRBV7-9 to TRBJ1-6; maybe TRBD1 (5 bases). This CDR3 is 14 amino acids long. The germline V gene has CDR1 SEHNR and CDR2 FQNEAQ (reference sequence). The CDR3 region is CASSREGSRSPLHF. CDR3 DNA sequence: TGTGCTAGCAGCCGAGAGGGGTCGCGGTCACCCCTCCACTTT.

In this sample, this clone turned up once. The CDR3 DNA sequence: TGCGCCAGCAGCTTGGGAGCGGGAGCATCTACAGATACGCAGTATTTT. Encoded protein: CASSLGAGASTDTQYF. V gene TRBV5-1 combines with J gene TRBJ2-3, with TRBD2 identical over 8 bases. This CDR3 is 16 amino acids long. The V gene's germline CDR1 is SGHRS and CDR2 YFSETQ. With 0 bases clipped from V and 3 bases from J, the junction kept 6 bases outside the gene matches.

The rearrangement uses TRBV4-2 and TRBJ2-3; 9 nucleotides align to TRBD2. This CDR3 contains 15 residues. Germline V gives CDR1 LGHNA, CDR2 YNFKEQ. Trimming cost V 3 bases and J 5 bases; bases outside gene matches: 6. CDR3 amino acids: CASSHEAGGRDTQYF. The DNA of the CDR3 is TGTGCCAGCAGCCACGAAGCGGGGGGTAGAGATACGCAGTATTTT.

A word on this clone: The junction departs from germline at one end; a sequencing error may be responsible. The chain is built from TRBV30 and TRBJ2-5; D tentatively fits TRBD1 or TRBD2 (5 bases each). The DNA end is a closer match to TRBJ2-7, so the J assignment may be wrong. This CDR3 region has 14 residues. Germline V lookup: CDR1 GTSNPN, CDR2 SVGIG (reference sequence). In DNA, the CDR3 is TGCGCCTGGAGCCCCAGCGGACACTCCTACGAGCAGTACTTC. It specifies CAWSPSGHSYEQYF.

The V gene is TRBV7-3, the J gene TRBJ1-1; a weak D match, TRBD1 (5 bases). The CDR3 spans 13 residues. Trimming cost V 8 bases and J 2 bases, with 12 bases left between them. The germline CDR1 and CDR2 sequences are SGHTA and FQGTGA. The DNA for the CDR3 is TGTGCCAGCCTCATGGACACTAACACTGAAGCTTTCTTT. Its translation is CASLMDTNTEAFF. Based on the CDR3 plus reference TRBV7-3 and TRBJ1-1, the full variable domain is GAGVSQTPSNKVTEKGKYVELRCDPISGHTALYWYRQSLGQGPEFLIYFQGTGAADDSGLPNDRFFAVRPEGSVSTLKIQRTERGDSAVYLCASLMDTNTEAFFGQGTRLTVV.